The rows below give T cell receptor beta chains drawn from one sample of a study of human T cells and chemical hapten exposure. TCRdb redid the calling of the RACE reads with MiXCR, one entry per CDR3 protein. The repertoire holds about 50,000 distinct CDR3 sequences, with around 9.4% as singletons. This specimen was whole blood, taken in connection with sensitization to the hapten diphenylcyclopropenone (DPC). The receptor set was obtained from a woman aged 45-65 years with alopecia areata. Some clones in this sample may be carry-over from other donors' samples. Both conserved end residues are part of each CDR3. Each record gives: D gene, V gene, J gene, clone size, CDR3 DNA, CDR3 protein. A D gene is named only where the DNA matches it firmly. The size field is filled for only some rows; it gives once, few, many or a size class.

.	TRBV6-1	TRBJ2-3	few	TGTGCCAGCACCGAATATGGATCCCCTCGCACAGATACGCAGTATTTT	CASTEYGSPRTDTQYF
TRBD1	TRBV23-1	TRBJ2-7	.	TGCGCCAGCACCCCCCCCGGGACAGGGGATAATTACGAGCAGTACTTC	CASTPPGTGDNYEQYF
.	TRBV18	TRBJ1-5	.	TGTGCCAGCACGAACCAGGAGGGTAGCAATCAGCCCCAGCATTTT	CASTNQEGSNQPQHF
.	TRBV5-1	TRBJ2-7	few	TGCGCCAGCAATGACGGTAGCTCCTACGAGCAGTACTTC	CASNDGSSYEQYF
.	TRBV11-2	TRBJ2-3	.	TGTGCCAGCAGCTCCTTTTCAGATACGCAGTATTTT	CASSSFSDTQYF
.	TRBV2	TRBJ1-1	many	TGTGCCAGCAGTCGGTTGGTTTACACTGAAGCTTTCTTT	CASSRLVYTEAFF
.	TRBV28	TRBJ2-7	.	TGTGCCAGCAGTTTGGCCCCGGGAAGCTCCTACGAGCAGTACTTC	CASSLAPGSSYEQYF
.	TRBV7-9	TRBJ1-1	.	TGTGCCAGCAGCTCCCCGCCCGACAGGGAAGCTTTCTTT	CASSSPPDREAFF
.	TRBV7-2	TRBJ2-2	few	TGTGCCAGCAGCACCCCCCGGGGCAGCACGTCCACCGGGGAGCTGTTTTTT	CASSTPRGSTSTGELFF
.	TRBV7-6	TRBJ1-4	many	TGTGCCAGCAGAACCCCCGGGGGGAGAAAACTGTTTTTT	CASRTPGGRKLFF
.	TRBV14	TRBJ1-3	many	TGTGCCAGCAGCTCGCAGATTAACTCTGGAAACACCATATATTTT	CASSSQINSGNTIYF
.	TRBV6-2/TRBV6-3	TRBJ1-2	.	TGTGCCAGCAGCAAGTCCTATGGCTACACCTTC	CASSKSYGYTF
.	TRBV6-5	TRBJ1-4	few	TGTGCCAGCAGTTATGGGGACCGAGAAAATGAAAAACTGTTTTTT	CASSYGDRENEKLFF
TRBD1	TRBV12-3/TRBV12-4	TRBJ1-3	few	TGTGCCAGCAGTCCCCGGACAGGCATAGGAAACACCATATATTTT	CASSPRTGIGNTIYF
.	TRBV29-1	TRBJ2-3	few	TGCAGCGCGGACACTTGGGTGAGCACAGATACGCAGTATTTT	CSADTWVSTDTQYF
TRBD1	TRBV6-6	TRBJ2-7	many	TGTGCCAGCAGTTCAACAGGGGAAGGCAACGAGCAGTACTTC	CASSSTGEGNEQYF
.	TRBV7-2	TRBJ1-5	many	TGTGCCAGCAGCCGGCAGGGGAATCAGCCCCAGCATTTT	CASSRQGNQPQHF
.	TRBV6-5	TRBJ1-6	many	TGTGCCAGCAGTTACTCGACTCTCCGGGGCTCACCCCTCCACTTT	CASSYSTLRGSPLHF
TRBD1	TRBV7-6	TRBJ2-5	.	TGTGCCAGCAGCTCGGGACAGAAAGAGACCCAGTACTTC	CASSSGQKETQYF
TRBD1	TRBV6-6	TRBJ1-4	.	TGTGCCAGCAGTTACCCTAGGACAGGGGGTTCTGAAAAACTGTTTTTT	CASSYPRTGGSEKLFF
.	TRBV20-1	TRBJ1-6	many	TGCAGTGCTAGACAGGAAAAGTATTCACCCCTCCACTTT	CSARQEKYSPLHF
TRBD2	TRBV29-1	TRBJ2-4	.	TGCAGCGTTGGGGTGCTAGCGGGCTATCAGTACTTC	CSVGVLAGYQYF
.	TRBV9	TRBJ2-7	.	TGTGCCAGCAGCGTAGCGGGAAACTACGAGCAGTACTTC	CASSVAGNYEQYF
TRBD2	TRBV20-1	TRBJ2-1	.	TGCAGTCGCGGACTAGCGGGGTCGGGGGAGCAGTTCTTC	CSRGLAGSGEQFF
TRBD2	TRBV2	TRBJ2-4	few	TGTGCCAGCGTGCCGGGGAGGGGACTTCGGGACATTCAGTACTTC	CASVPGRGLRDIQYF